Each of the 10 T cell receptor beta chains below was sequenced from the same sample in a study of brain T cells in children with intractable seizures. Assay: immunoSEQ multiplex PCR; the TCRdb copy retains only in-frame clones and omits some. The sample has 340,000 or so clones, nearly 95% seen once. The time point here: blood from clinic visit 5 months post-surgery; TSC patient then seizure free. Sequenced material: peripheral blood, taken roughly 5 months after surgery. These receptor sequences come from a boy in the first two years of life with tuberous sclerosis and intractable seizures.

To note about this clone: At one boundary the junction diverges from the germline segment, which might be a read error. This sequence joins TRBV30 and TRBJ2-7, with 9 bases identical to TRBD2. Germline CDR1 is GTSNPN and CDR2 is SVGIG (reference sequence). CDR3 size: 15 residues. CDR3 sequence (DNA): TGTGCCTGGAGTGGCTCGAGACTAGCGGCCTACGTGCAGTACTTC. Translated: CAWSGSRLAAYVQYF.

V is TRBV18 and J is TRBJ2-7; D gene unclear. CDR1 and CDR2 (germline): KGHSH, LQKENI. V lost 2 bases to trimming and J lost 2 bases, with 4 bases between them. This CDR3 is built from 12 residues. The CDR3 loop is CASSPNAYEQYF. CDR3 in DNA: TGTGCCAGCTCACCAAACGCCTACGAGCAGTACTTC. Variable domain in full (rest from reference TRBV18 and TRBJ2-7): NAGVMQNPRHLVRRRGQEARLRCSPMKGHSHVYWYRQLPEEGLKFMVYLQKENIIDESGMPKERFSAEFPKEGPSILRIQQVVRGDSAAYFCASSPNAYEQYFGPGTRLTVT.

This chain uses TRBV5-6 with TRBJ1-1, with TRBD1 as a possible D gene (5 bases). This CDR3 is 14 amino acids long. The V end lost 0 bases, the J end lost 2 bases, and 8 bases lay between the germline ends. Germline-derived CDR1 and CDR2 are SGHDT and YYEEEE. This CDR3 is CASSLAGHNTEAFF. In nucleotides, the CDR3 is TGTGCCAGCAGCTTGGCCGGACACAACACTGAAGCTTTCTTT.

V is TRBV20-1 and J is TRBJ2-3, with 7 bases that match TRBD2. The CDR3 is 14 amino acids. The ends lost 3 bases at V and 2 bases at J; junction bases unmatched: 5. Germline CDR1 reads DFQATT; CDR2 reads SNEGSKA (reference sequence). The DNA for the CDR3 is TGCAGTGCTAGTCTAGCGGCTTACACAGATACGCAGTATTTT. This translates into CSASLAAYTDTQYF.

The chain joins TRBV11-3 to TRBJ2-7; D remains ambiguous. This CDR3 has 13 amino acids. The ends were cut back, 3 bases at V and 3 bases at J, with 9 bases in the middle. CDR1 SGHNT and CDR2 YENEEA come from the germline V gene. CDR3 sequence reads: CASSFEASYEQYF. For the CDR3, the DNA is TGTGCCAGCAGCTTTGAGGCCAGCTACGAGCAGTACTTC.

This chain connects TRBV5-4 to TRBJ2-5; D tentatively reads TRBD1 or TRBD2 (5 bases each). Germline V CDR1 and CDR2: SGHNT, YYREEE (reference sequence). V lost 4 bases and J 0 bases, leaving 22 bases between the germline ends. The CDR3 runs to 18 residues. CDR3 nucleotide sequence: TGTGCCAGCAGCCCCGGAGACTCCGGGACGGGAAACCAAGAGACCCAGTACTTC. Translation gives CASSPGDSGTGNQETQYF.

The CDR3 nucleotides are TGTGCCAGCAGCTTAAGGGGAAACACCGGGGAGCTGTTTTTT. It translates to CASSLRGNTGELFF. The V call is TRBV11-3, the J call TRBJ2-2; TRBD1 might be the D (5 bases). Germline CDR1 is SGHNT and CDR2 is YENEEA. CDR3 length: 14 amino acids. The V gene lost 2 bases and the J gene lost 2 bases, with 6 bases spanning the gap.

V gene TRBV4-1 combines with J gene TRBJ2-5; no clear D gene. V lost 2 bases and J lost 1, with 14 bases in between. The CDR3 runs to 16 residues. The germline V gene has CDR1 MGHRA and CDR2 YSYEKL. The CDR3, as DNA: TGCGCCAGCAGCCAATTTTGGGGATTGGCCCAAGAGACCCAGTACTTC. Translating gives CASSQFWGLAQETQYF.

This sequence joins TRBV28 and TRBJ2-1; D possibly corresponds to TRBD2 (5 bases). Germline CDR1 reads MDHEN; CDR2 reads SYDVKM. The CDR3 is 17 amino acids. V lost 5 bases and J 0 bases, leaving 17 bases between the germline ends. The CDR3 nucleotides are TGTGCCAGCAGTCTTCCCCCCCCGGGGAGCTCCTACAATGAGCAGTTCTTC. Translated: CASSLPPPGSSYNEQFF.

The chain joins TRBV7-8 to TRBJ1-1; D possibly corresponds to TRBD1 (5 bases). The CDR3 has 15 amino acids. Trimming stripped 5 bases from V and 1 base from J, with 14 bases between. Germline CDR1 and CDR2: SGHVS and FQNEAQ. CDR3 sequence (DNA): TGTGCCAGCAGCCCGTCCGGGACTCGGAACACTGAAGCTTTCTTT. Its translation is CASSPSGTRNTEAFF.